Following are 9 T cell receptor beta chains from one sample sequenced in a study of CD8+CD57+ T cells in acquired aplastic anemia. Researchers used genomic DNA as the template to profile TCR beta VDJ and CDR3. MiXCR was run by TCRdb on the reads, yielding one entry per CDR3 protein. The profile covers under 200,000 distinct CDR3 sequences, with 64% appearing a single time and 40% to 55% taken by the ten largest. Material for sequencing was sorted CD4+, CD8+, or CD8+CD57+ T cells (not recorded which) from PBMCs. The receptors were sampled from a human donor with severe aplastic anemia or a healthy control (not recorded which).

This clonotype was observed many times. The V call is TRBV4-3, the J call TRBJ1-1, with 9 bases lining up with TRBD1. In germline, CDR1 is LGHNA, CDR2 YSLEER. This CDR3 is built from 14 residues. V lost 2 bases, J lost 7 bases, and 5 bases stayed unmatched. The CDR3 sequence is CASSQFGQGSEAFF. The CDR3 DNA is TGCGCCAGCAGCCAATTCGGACAGGGGAGTGAAGCTTTCTTT.

The chain links TRBV6-5 to TRBJ2-7; 8 nucleotides align to TRBD1. In germline, CDR1 is MNHEY, CDR2 SVGAGI. V shed 2 bases and J 0 bases; nucleotides not matched to a gene: 3. The CDR3 length is 15 residues. This CDR3 is CASSYGTGGSYEQYF. As DNA, the CDR3 is TGTGCCAGCAGTTACGGTACAGGGGGCTCCTACGAGCAGTACTTC.

The chain has TRBV2 and TRBJ2-3; tentative D call: TRBD1 (5 bases). The CDR3 is 16 amino acids. V gave up 10 bases and J gave up 2 bases, with 22 bases separating them. CDR1 SNHLY and CDR2 FYNNEI come from the germline V gene. The CDR3 region has the DNA TGTGCCACAACAGGCTCCGGGCAGGGATACACAGATACGCAGTATTTT. This gives the protein CATTGSGQGYTDTQYF. Full variable domain (remainder filled in from reference TRBV2 and TRBJ2-3): EPEVTQTPSHQVTQMGQEVILRCVPISNHLYFYWYRQILGQKVEFLVSFYNNEISEKSEIFDDQFSVERPDGSNFTLKIRSTKLEDSAMYFCATTGSGQGYTDTQYFGPGTRLTVL.

This chain links TRBV15 with TRBJ2-7; 7 bases agree with TRBD1. CDR1 LNHNV and CDR2 YYDKDF come from the germline V gene (reference sequence). The CDR3 is 15 amino acids. The V and J ends lost 5 bases and 4 bases, in that order; junction bases with no gene match: 11. The CDR3 DNA follows: TGTGCCACCAGCGCTAGGGACAGTTTAAGGTACGAGCAGTACTTC. Encoded protein: CATSARDSLRYEQYF.

The chain is built from TRBV6-4 and TRBJ2-2; 9 bases are shared with TRBD1. Unmatched junction bases numbered 3, after V lost 2 bases and J lost 8 bases. This CDR3 has 14 amino acids. The germline gives CDR1 MRHNA, CDR2 SNTAGT. The CDR3 loop is CASSDTGGAGELFF. CDR3 nucleotides: TGTGCCAGCAGTGACACAGGGGGCGCTGGGGAGCTGTTTTTT.

The gene calls are TRBV7-9 and TRBJ2-2; D may be TRBD1 or TRBD2 (5 bases each). V was clipped by 5 bases and J by 4 bases, with 17 bases between them. Per the germline V gene, CDR1 is SEHNR and CDR2 is FQNEAQ (reference sequence). The CDR3 runs 16 residues. The CDR3 nucleotides read TGTGCCAGCAGCCCTCAGTCCCGAGGGGCCACCGGGGAGCTGTTTTTT. As protein: CASSPQSRGATGELFF.

J is TRBJ1-1 and V is TRBV9, with a possible D match to TRBD1 (6 bases). Germline CDR1 and CDR2: SGDLS and YYNGEE. The V end was cut by 0 bases, the J end by 3 bases, with 33 bases between. There are 22 residues in the CDR3. The CDR3 here is CASSVGGGGNHLTGELDTEAFF. In DNA form, the CDR3 reads TGTGCCAGCAGCGTAGGAGGGGGGGGAAACCACCTCACCGGGGAGCTTGACACTGAAGCTTTCTTT.

The V and J genes are TRBV7-3 and TRBJ2-5, with D perhaps TRBD2 (5 bases). The CDR3 totals 15 residues. The germline V gene encodes CDR1 SGHTA and CDR2 FQGTGA. With 2 bases removed from V and 11 bases from J, the gap between germline ends came to 21 bases. CDR3 in DNA: TGTGCCAGCAGCTTATCCCAGCGGAGATACAATGAGCAGTACTTC. Its translation: CASSLSQRRYNEQYF.

The chain is built from TRBV20-1 and TRBJ2-5, with D maybe TRBD2 (6 bases). CDR3 size: 13 residues. Per the germline V gene, CDR1 is DFQATT and CDR2 is SNEGSKA (reference sequence). V lost 6 bases and J 3 bases, leaving 14 bases between the germline ends. The CDR3 loop reads CSASGPSEETQYF. In DNA, the CDR3 is TGCAGTGCCTCAGGTCCTAGCGAAGAGACCCAGTACTTC.